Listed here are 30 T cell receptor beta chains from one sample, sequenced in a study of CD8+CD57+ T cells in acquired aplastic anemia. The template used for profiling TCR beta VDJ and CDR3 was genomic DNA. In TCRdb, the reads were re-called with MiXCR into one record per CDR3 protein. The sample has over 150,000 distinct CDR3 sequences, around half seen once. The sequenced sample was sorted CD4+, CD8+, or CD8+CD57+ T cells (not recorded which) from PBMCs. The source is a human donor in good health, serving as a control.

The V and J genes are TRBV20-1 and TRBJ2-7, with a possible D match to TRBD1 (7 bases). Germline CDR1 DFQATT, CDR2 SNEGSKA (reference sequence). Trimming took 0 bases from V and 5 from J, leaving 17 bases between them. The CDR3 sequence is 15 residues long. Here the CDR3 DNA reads TGCAGTGCTAGAGAGGAGGGGGCACCCCTCAACGAGCAGTACTTC. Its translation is CSAREEGAPLNEQYF.

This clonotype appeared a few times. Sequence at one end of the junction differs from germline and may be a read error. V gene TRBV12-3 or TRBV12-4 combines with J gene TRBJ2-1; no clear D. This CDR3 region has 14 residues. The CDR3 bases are TGTGCCAGCAGTAGGTCCTCCTCCTACAGTGAGCAGTTCTTC. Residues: CASSRSSSYSEQFF.

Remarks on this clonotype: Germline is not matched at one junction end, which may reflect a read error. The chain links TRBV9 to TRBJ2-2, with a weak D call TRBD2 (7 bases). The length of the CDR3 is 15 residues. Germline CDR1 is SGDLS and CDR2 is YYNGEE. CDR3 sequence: CASSVVGGLTGKLFF. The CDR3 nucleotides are TGTGCCAGCAGCGTAGTGGGGGGGCTAACCGGGAAGCTGTTTTTT.

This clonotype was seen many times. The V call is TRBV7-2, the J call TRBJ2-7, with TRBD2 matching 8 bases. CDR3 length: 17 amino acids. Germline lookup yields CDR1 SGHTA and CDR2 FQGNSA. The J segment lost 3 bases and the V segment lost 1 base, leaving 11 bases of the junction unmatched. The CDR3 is CASSLGSSGGTYYEQYF. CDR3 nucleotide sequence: TGTGCCAGCAGCTTAGGATCGAGCGGGGGAACCTACTACGAGCAGTACTTC.

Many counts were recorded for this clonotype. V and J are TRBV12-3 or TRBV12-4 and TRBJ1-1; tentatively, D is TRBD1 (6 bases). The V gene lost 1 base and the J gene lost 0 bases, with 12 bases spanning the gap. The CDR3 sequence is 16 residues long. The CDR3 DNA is TGTGCCAGCAGTTTAGATCAGGGGTCTGTGAACACTGAAGCTTTCTTT. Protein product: CASSLDQGSVNTEAFF.

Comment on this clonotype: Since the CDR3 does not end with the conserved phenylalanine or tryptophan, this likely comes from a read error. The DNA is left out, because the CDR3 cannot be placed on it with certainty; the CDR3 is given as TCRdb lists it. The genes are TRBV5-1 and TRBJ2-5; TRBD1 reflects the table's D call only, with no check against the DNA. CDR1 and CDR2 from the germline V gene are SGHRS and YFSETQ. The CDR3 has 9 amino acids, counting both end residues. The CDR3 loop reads CASSLGFTG.

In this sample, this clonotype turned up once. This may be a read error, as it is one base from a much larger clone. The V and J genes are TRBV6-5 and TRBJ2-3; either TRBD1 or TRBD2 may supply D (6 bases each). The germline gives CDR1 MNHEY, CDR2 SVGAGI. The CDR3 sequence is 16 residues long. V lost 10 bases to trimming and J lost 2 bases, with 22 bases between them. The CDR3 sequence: CATQGGLAINTDTQYF. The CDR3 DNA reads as TGTGCCACCCAAGGGGGACTGGCGATAAACACAGATACGCAGTATTTT.

CDR3 residues: CASSIDLGHGTEAFF. CDR3 DNA: TGTGCCAGTAGTATAGATCTCGGACACGGGACTGAAGCTTTCTTT. The chain carries TRBV19 and TRBJ1-1; possibly TRBD1 for D (5 bases). Trimming removed 0 bases from V and 5 bases from J, with 13 bases in between. The CDR3 is made up of 15 amino acids. Germline V CDR1 and CDR2: LNHDA, SQIVND (reference sequence).

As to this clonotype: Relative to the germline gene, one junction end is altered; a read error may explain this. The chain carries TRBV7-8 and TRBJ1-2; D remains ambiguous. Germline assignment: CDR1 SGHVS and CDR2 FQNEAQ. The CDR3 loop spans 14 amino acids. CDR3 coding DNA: TGTGGCAGCAGCTCCACCGGGTCCCGCTATGGCTACACCTTC. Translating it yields CGSSSTGSRYGYTF. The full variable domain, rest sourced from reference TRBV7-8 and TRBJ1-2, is GAGVSQSPRYKVAKRGQDVALRCDPISGHVSLFWYQQALGQGPEFLTYFQNEAQLDKSGLPSDRFFAERPEGSVSTLKIQRTQQEDSAVYLCGSSSTGSRYGYTFGSGTRLTVV.

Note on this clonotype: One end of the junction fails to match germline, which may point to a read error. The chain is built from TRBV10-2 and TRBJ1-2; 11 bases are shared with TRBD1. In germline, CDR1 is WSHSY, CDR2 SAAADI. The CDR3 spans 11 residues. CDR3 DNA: TGCGCCAGCACGGACAGGGGGCGTCTAGACTTC. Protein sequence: CASTDRGRLDF.

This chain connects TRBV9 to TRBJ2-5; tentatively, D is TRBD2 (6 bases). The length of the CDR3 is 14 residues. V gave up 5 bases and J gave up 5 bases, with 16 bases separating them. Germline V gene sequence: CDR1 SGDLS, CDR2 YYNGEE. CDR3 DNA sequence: TGTGCCAGCAGTACCCACGGTGGGAGGGAGACCCAGTACTTC. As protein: CASSTHGGRETQYF.

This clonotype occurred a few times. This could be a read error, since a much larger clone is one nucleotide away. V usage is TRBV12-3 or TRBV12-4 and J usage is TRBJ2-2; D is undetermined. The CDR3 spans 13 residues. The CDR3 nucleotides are TGTGCCAGCAGAACAGTGAACGCCGGGGAGCTGTTTTTT. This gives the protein CASRTVNAGELFF.

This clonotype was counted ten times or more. The CDR3 is CASSFWGYGEDGYTF. CDR3 bases: TGTGCCAGCAGCTTTTGGGGGTACGGCGAAGATGGCTACACCTTC. The chain uses TRBV6-2 or TRBV6-3 and TRBJ1-2; D perhaps matches TRBD1 (5 bases). The V gene's germline CDR1 is MNHEY and CDR2 SVGEGT. Trimming pared 6 bases from V and 6 bases from J, leaving 20 bases between. The CDR3 sequence is 15 residues long.

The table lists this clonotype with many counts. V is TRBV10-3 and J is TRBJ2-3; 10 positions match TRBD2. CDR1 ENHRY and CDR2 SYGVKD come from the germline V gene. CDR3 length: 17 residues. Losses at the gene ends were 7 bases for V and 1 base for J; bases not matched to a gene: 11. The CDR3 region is CAINSPIAGGGTDTQYF. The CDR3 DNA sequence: TGTGCCATCAATTCGCCGATAGCGGGGGGAGGCACAGATACGCAGTATTTT.

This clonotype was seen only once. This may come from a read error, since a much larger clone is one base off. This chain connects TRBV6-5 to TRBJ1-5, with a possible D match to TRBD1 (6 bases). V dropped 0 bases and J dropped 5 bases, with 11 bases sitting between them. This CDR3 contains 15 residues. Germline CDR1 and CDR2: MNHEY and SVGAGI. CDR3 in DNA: TGTGCCAGCAGTTACTCGGGGGGGGGCGATCAGCCCCAGCATTTT. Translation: CASSYSGGGDQPQHF.

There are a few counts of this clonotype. CDR3 in DNA: TGCGCCAGCAGCCAGACAGGGGGCCACGAGCAGTTCTTC. Translation: CASSQTGGHEQFF. V gene TRBV5-1 combines with J gene TRBJ2-1; 10 bases are shared with TRBD1. Losses at the gene ends were 4 bases for V and 10 bases for J; bases not matched to a gene: 5. Germline V lookup: CDR1 SGHRS, CDR2 YFSETQ. This CDR3 spans 13 amino acids. The full variable domain, with the rest looked up from reference TRBV5-1 and TRBJ2-1, is KAGVTQTPRYLIKTRGQQVTLSCSPISGHRSVSWYQQTPGQGLQFLFEYFSETQRNKGNFPGRFSGRQFSNSRSEMNVSTLELGDSALYLCASSQTGGHEQFFGPGTRLTVL.

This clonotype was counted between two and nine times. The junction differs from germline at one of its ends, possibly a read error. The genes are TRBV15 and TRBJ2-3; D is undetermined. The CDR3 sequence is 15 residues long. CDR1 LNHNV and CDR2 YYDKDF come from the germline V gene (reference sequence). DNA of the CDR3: TGTGCCACCAGGAGAGAGGTAGCCGGAGCAGATACGCAGTATTTT. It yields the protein CATRREVAGADTQYF.

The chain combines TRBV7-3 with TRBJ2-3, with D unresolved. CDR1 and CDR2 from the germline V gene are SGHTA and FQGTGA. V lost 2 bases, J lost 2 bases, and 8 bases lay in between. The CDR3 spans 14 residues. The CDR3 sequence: CASSLRPPTDTQYF. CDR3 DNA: TGTGCCAGCAGCTTACGGCCACCCACAGATACGCAGTATTTT.

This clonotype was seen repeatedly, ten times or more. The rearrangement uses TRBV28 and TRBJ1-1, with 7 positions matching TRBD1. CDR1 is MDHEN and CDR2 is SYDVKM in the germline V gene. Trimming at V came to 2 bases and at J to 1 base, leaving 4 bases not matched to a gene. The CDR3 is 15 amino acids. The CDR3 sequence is CASSLGDRENTEAFF. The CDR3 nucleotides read TGTGCCAGCAGTTTAGGAGACAGGGAGAACACTGAAGCTTTCTTT. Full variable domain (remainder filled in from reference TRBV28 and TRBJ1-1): DVKVTQSSRYLVKRTGEKVFLECVQDMDHENMFWYRQDPGLGLRLIYFSYDVKMKEKGDIPEGYSVSREKKERFSLILESASTNQTSMYLCASSLGDRENTEAFFGQGTRLTVV.

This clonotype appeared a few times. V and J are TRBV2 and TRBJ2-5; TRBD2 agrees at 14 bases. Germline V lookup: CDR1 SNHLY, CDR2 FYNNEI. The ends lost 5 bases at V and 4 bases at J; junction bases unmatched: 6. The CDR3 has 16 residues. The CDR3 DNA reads TGTGCCAGCAGTAGACTAGCGGGGGGGCTGGGAGAGACCCAGTACTTC. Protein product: CASSRLAGGLGETQYF.

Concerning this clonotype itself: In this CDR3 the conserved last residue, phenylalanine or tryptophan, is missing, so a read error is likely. CDR3 loop: CATSDSRQGNTEAFL. Written as DNA, the CDR3 is TGTGCCACCAGTGATTCAAGGCAGGGGAACACTGAAGCTTTCCTT. The chain employs TRBV24-1 and TRBJ1-1; maybe TRBD1 (5 bases). This CDR3 is 15 amino acids long. V dropped 2 bases and J dropped 1 base, with 10 bases sitting between them. Germline V CDR1 and CDR2: KGHDR, SFDVKD.

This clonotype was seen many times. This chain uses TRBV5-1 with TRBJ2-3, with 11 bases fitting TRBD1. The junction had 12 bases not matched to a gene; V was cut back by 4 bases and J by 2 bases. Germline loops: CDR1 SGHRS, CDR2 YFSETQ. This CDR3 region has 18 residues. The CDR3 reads CASSTGQGATTYTDTQYF. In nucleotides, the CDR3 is TGCGCCAGCAGCACCGGACAGGGGGCAACTACTTACACAGATACGCAGTATTTT.

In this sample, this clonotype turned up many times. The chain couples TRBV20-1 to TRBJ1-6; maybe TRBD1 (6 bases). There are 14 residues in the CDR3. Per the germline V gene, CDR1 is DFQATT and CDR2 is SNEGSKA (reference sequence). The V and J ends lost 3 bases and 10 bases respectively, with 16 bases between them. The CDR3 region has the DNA TGCAGTGCTAGTCTGCCAGGGGTAGGGTCACCCCTCCACTTT. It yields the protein CSASLPGVGSPLHF.

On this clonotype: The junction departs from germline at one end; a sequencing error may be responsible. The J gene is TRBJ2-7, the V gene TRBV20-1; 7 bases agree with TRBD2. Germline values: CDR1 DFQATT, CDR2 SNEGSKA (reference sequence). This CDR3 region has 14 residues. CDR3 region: CSARVGGTSYEQDF. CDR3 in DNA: TGCAGTGCTAGAGTGGGGGGGACCTCCTACGAGCAGGACTTC.

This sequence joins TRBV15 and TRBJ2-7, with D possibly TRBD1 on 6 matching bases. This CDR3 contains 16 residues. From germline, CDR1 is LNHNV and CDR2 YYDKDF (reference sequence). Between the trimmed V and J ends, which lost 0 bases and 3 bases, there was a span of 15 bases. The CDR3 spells CATSRDSRGTYYEQYF. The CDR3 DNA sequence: TGTGCCACCAGCAGAGATTCAAGGGGGACCTACTACGAGCAGTACTTC.

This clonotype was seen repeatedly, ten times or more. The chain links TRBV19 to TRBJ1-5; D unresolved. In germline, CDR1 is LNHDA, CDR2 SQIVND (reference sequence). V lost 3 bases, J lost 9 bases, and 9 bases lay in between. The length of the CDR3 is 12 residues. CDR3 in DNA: TGTGCCAGTAGTATGCCGGGTGGGCCCCAGCATTTT. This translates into CASSMPGGPQHF.

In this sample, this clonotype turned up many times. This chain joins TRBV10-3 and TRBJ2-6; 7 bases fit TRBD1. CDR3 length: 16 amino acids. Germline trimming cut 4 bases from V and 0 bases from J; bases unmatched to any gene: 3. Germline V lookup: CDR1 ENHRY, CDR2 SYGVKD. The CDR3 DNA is TGTGCCATCAGTGGACAGGGAAACTCTGGGGCCAACGTCCTGACTTTC. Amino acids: CAISGQGNSGANVLTF.

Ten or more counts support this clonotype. This CDR3 is CAISESRGWTEAFF. The CDR3 DNA reads TGTGCCATCAGTGAGTCGAGGGGGTGGACTGAAGCTTTCTTT. The chain employs TRBV10-3 and TRBJ1-1; perhaps TRBD1 as D (6 bases). The CDR3 totals 14 residues. Trimming shortened V by 0 bases and J by 5 bases, and 10 bases separated the two germline ends. Germline lookup yields CDR1 ENHRY and CDR2 SYGVKD.

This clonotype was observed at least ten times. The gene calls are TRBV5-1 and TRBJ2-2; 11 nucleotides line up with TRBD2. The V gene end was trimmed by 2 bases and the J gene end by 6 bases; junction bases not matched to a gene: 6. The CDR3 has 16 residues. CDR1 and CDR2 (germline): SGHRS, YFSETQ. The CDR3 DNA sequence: TGCGCCAGCAGCTTCTTAGCGGGGGGGCCGGCCGGGGAGCTGTTTTTT. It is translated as CASSFLAGGPAGELFF.

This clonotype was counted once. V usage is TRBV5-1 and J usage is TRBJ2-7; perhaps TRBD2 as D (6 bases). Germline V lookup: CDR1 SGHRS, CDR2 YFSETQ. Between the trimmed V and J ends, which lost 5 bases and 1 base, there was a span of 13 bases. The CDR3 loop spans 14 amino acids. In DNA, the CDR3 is TGCGCCAGCAGTTATGGCGGGATGTCCTACGAGCAGTACTTC. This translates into CASSYGGMSYEQYF.